This passage covers 24 T cell receptor beta chains from one sample sequenced in a study of post-analysis software for immune sequencing data. Whole-study results and caveats: Patients carried 4 or 5 TRBV segments more frequently than controls did, and TRBV5-6, TRBV5-1 and TRBV20-1 were among them.

These TCRs are of unknown antigen specificity. Libraries were made from TCR beta cDNA, and they carried unique molecular identifiers. MiXCR, run by TCRdb on the PCR reads, gives a single entry per CDR3 protein. The sample has about 200,000 distinct CDR3 sequences; 25% to 35% are singletons. The sample consisted of blood. All receptors come from a girl aged 2-17 years with multiple sclerosis.

This sequence joins TRBV20-1 and TRBJ2-3, with a tentative D call TRBD1 (5 bases). This CDR3 region has 15 residues. Germline V gives CDR1 DFQATT, CDR2 SNEGSKA (reference sequence). Trimming removed 6 bases from V and 0 bases from J, with 16 bases in between. The CDR3 loop is CSARTGFSSTDTQYF. The CDR3 DNA sequence: TGCAGTGCCAGAACAGGTTTCTCTAGCACAGATACGCAGTATTTT.

This clonotype has only a few counts. Germline and junction disagree at one end, which may indicate a read error. The chain recombines TRBV10-2 with TRBJ1-6, with 7 bases aligning to TRBD1. Germline assignment: CDR1 WSHSY and CDR2 SAAADI. The CDR3 runs to 14 residues. The CDR3 coding sequence is TGCGCCAGCAGCAAGCACAGGGGTAATTCACCCCCCCACTTT. This codes for CASSKHRGNSPPHF.

The V and J genes are TRBV20-1 and TRBJ2-7; 7 bases are shared with TRBD2. The germline CDR1 and CDR2 sequences are DFQATT and SNEGSKA (reference sequence). This CDR3 has 16 residues. The junction had 14 bases not matched to a gene; V was cut back by 6 bases and J by 0 bases. The CDR3 reads CSARGLGEGFSYEQYF. Written as DNA, the CDR3 is TGCAGTGCGAGGGGTTTAGGGGAGGGATTCTCCTACGAGCAGTACTTC.

V is TRBV20-1 and J is TRBJ2-7; D gene uncertain. The V and J ends lost 0 bases and 6 bases respectively, with 12 bases between them. The CDR3 totals 13 residues. Germline V CDR1 and CDR2: DFQATT, SNEGSKA (reference sequence). This chain's CDR3 is CSAREGNRAEQYF. The CDR3, as DNA: TGCAGTGCTAGAGAGGGGAATCGGGCCGAGCAGTACTTC.

V gene TRBV14 combines with J gene TRBJ2-1; D possibly corresponds to TRBD2 (5 bases). Trimming cost V 5 bases and J 0 bases, with 11 bases left between them. CDR1 and CDR2 from the germline V gene are SGHDN and FVKESK. This CDR3 comprises 15 residues. The CDR3: CASSTLGSSYNEQFF. The CDR3 nucleotides are TGTGCCAGCAGCACCCTGGGGAGCTCCTACAATGAGCAGTTCTTC.

This clonotype was counted between two and nine times. The genes are TRBV4-1 and TRBJ1-1, with D possibly being TRBD1 (6 bases). CDR1 MGHRA and CDR2 YSYEKL come from the germline V gene. The ends were cut back, 2 bases at V and 4 bases at J, with 11 bases in the middle. The CDR3 length is 14 residues. The CDR3 bases are TGCGCCAGCAGCCAAACGGACAGATCCACTGAAGCTTTCTTT. Its protein is CASSQTDRSTEAFF.

This sequence joins TRBV21-1 and TRBJ2-7; TRBD1 was called by the table and not checked on the DNA. TRBV21-1 is a documented pseudogene. The CDR3 sequence is 15 residues long. The CDR3 region is CASSKVPGGPYEQYF. The DNA of the CDR3 is TGTGCCAGCAGCAAAGTCCCTGGAGGGCCCTACGAGCAGTACTTC.

Regarding this clonotype: A read error may explain this, as a much larger clone is one base away. The rearrangement uses TRBV7-3 and TRBJ2-1; TRBD2 might be the D (7 bases). Germline CDR1 and CDR2: SGHTA and FQGTGA. The CDR3 has 15 residues. V lost 3 bases and J 8 bases, leaving 17 bases between the germline ends. CDR3 sequence (DNA): TGTGCCAGCAGCTTTTATGGACGGGGGGCCGATGAGCAGTTCTTC. Translation: CASSFYGRGADEQFF.

This rearrangement joins TRBV7-9 to TRBJ2-7, with TRBD1 identical over 7 bases. The CDR3 is 15 residues long. The V gene end was trimmed by 5 bases and the J gene end by 3 bases; junction bases not matched to a gene: 10. Per the germline V gene, CDR1 is SEHNR and CDR2 is FQNEAQ (reference sequence). The CDR3 loop is CASSQTGTEDYEQYF. DNA for the CDR3: TGTGCCAGCAGCCAGACGGGGACAGAAGACTACGAGCAGTACTTC.

The J gene is TRBJ1-1, the V gene TRBV12-3 or TRBV12-4; D not resolved. The ends were cut back, 5 bases at V and 4 bases at J, with 14 bases in the middle. CDR3 length: 14 amino acids. CDR3 coding DNA: TGTGCCAGCAGTGGAAGGGAGGGAGGCACTGAAGCTTTCTTT. It yields the protein CASSGREGGTEAFF.

The chain combines TRBV3-1 with TRBJ2-7; 9 nucleotides agree with TRBD1. Trimming removed 2 bases from V and 1 base from J; junction bases left unmatched: 9. The CDR3 contains 17 residues. Germline V gene sequence: CDR1 LGHDT, CDR2 YNNKEL (reference sequence). CDR3 bases: TGTGCCAGCAGCCAAACTGGAGCGGGACAGGGATCCTACGAGCAGTACTTC. Its translation is CASSQTGAGQGSYEQYF.

As concerns this clonotype: A much larger clone differs from this one at a single base, so this may be a read error. The J gene is TRBJ2-1, the V gene TRBV7-8; a possible D gene is TRBD2 (5 bases). The DNA matches TRBJ2-7 better at its end, which makes the J call doubtful. The CDR3 runs 17 residues. Germline V gene data show CDR1 as SGHVS and CDR2 as FQNEAQ. In nucleotides, the CDR3 is TGTGCCAGCAGCTACCCTGTCGGGGTGGGCTCCTACAATGAGCAGTACTTC. Its protein product is CASSYPVGVGSYNEQYF.

In its sample, this clonotype was seen a few times. The chain uses TRBV14 and TRBJ1-1; possibly TRBD1 for D (5 bases). V lost 4 bases and J lost 1, with 10 bases in between. The CDR3 length is 14 residues. Germline CDR1 SGHDN, CDR2 FVKESK. CDR3 in DNA: TGTGCCAGCAGCCCGGTAGACAGGAACACTGAAGCTTTCTTT. Its translation: CASSPVDRNTEAFF.

This clonotype was observed a few times. The chain links TRBV27 to TRBJ2-4; perhaps TRBD1 as D (5 bases). Germline V gene lookup returns CDR1 MNHEY and CDR2 SMNVEV (reference sequence). Between the trimmed V and J ends, which lost 2 bases and 6 bases, there was a span of 14 bases. The CDR3 spans 15 residues. The CDR3 coding sequence is TGTGCCAGCAGTTTACGGTTGGGGCCGGTAAACATTCAGTACTTC. Residues: CASSLRLGPVNIQYF.

The rearrangement uses TRBV7-9 and TRBJ2-1; 10 bases are shared with TRBD2. The trim removed 3 bases at V and 5 bases at J, leaving 4 bases unmatched. The CDR3 spans 15 residues. Germline V CDR1 and CDR2: SEHNR, FQNEAQ (reference sequence). The CDR3 DNA reads as TGTGCCAGCAGCTTTGGGACTAGCGTAGACAATGAGCAGTTCTTC. It translates to CASSFGTSVDNEQFF.

The chain has TRBV5-1 and TRBJ1-1; D might be TRBD1 (5 bases). Looked up from germline, CDR1 is SGHRS and CDR2 is YFSETQ. CDR3 length equals 13 residues. V lost 0 bases and J lost 4, with 7 bases in between. The CDR3 region is CASSLAGCTEAFF. The CDR3 DNA reads as TGCGCCAGCAGCTTGGCAGGGTGCACTGAAGCTTTCTTT.

This clonotype showed up just a few times. The CDR3 loop is CASSEQGAGEAFF. The CDR3, as DNA: TGTGCCAGCAGCGAACAGGGGGCTGGGGAAGCTTTCTTT. This chain uses TRBV11-2 with TRBJ1-1; TRBD1 matches at 9 bases. Germline assignment: CDR1 SGHAT and CDR2 FQNNGV. This CDR3 has 13 residues. With V trimmed by 5 bases and J by 8 bases, 6 bases remained unmatched.

This clonotype was observed a single time. A much larger clonotype is one base distant, so this may be a read error. The chain joins TRBV4-1 to TRBJ1-6, with no clear D. This CDR3 is 15 amino acids long. V was shortened by 4 bases and J by 7 bases, with 14 bases between the two germline ends. CDR1 is MGHRA and CDR2 is YSYEKL in the germline V gene. The CDR3 DNA reads TGCGCCAGCAGCCTCGAGGAGGCTTCGAATTCACCCCTCCACTTT. Its protein product is CASSLEEASNSPLHF.

The genes are TRBV5-1 and TRBJ2-3, with D possibly being TRBD2 (6 bases). V was cut by 3 bases and J by 8 bases, with 22 bases left in between. Germline V gives CDR1 SGHRS, CDR2 YFSETQ. This CDR3 region has 16 residues. The CDR3 DNA follows: TGCGCCAGCAGCTCTGAAGACGGCCCCCCGCGGGGTACGCAGTATTTT. As protein: CASSSEDGPPRGTQYF.

This clonotype was observed a few times. This chain uses TRBV19 with TRBJ2-7; 13 bases map to TRBD2. The CDR3 runs to 15 residues. Germline V gives CDR1 LNHDA, CDR2 SQIVND (reference sequence). Trimming cost V 3 bases and J 7 bases; bases outside gene matches: 6. CDR3 sequence (DNA): TGTGCCAGTAGTATGAGGACTAGCGGGAGTAATGAGCAGTACTTC. Protein sequence: CASSMRTSGSNEQYF.

The chain is built from TRBV28 and TRBJ2-5, with TRBD1 identical over 7 bases. This CDR3 is built from 16 residues. From germline, CDR1 is MDHEN and CDR2 SYDVKM. J lost 2 bases, V lost 7 bases, and 13 bases had no gene match. CDR3 sequence (DNA): TGTGCCAGCACATTCGCCAAAGGGACAGAGCAAGAGACCCAGTACTTC. Translated: CASTFAKGTEQETQYF.

This clonotype appeared many times. This rearrangement joins TRBV14 to TRBJ2-7; 7 bases are shared with TRBD1. CDR1 is SGHDN and CDR2 is FVKESK in the germline V gene. Unmatched junction bases numbered 6, after V lost 4 bases and J lost 3 bases. The CDR3 is 14 residues long. The CDR3 DNA sequence: TGTGCCAGCAGCCCTTTAGACAGGGACTACGAGCAGTACTTC. This sequence encodes CASSPLDRDYEQYF.

This clonotype has a handful of counts. This chain uses TRBV3-1 with TRBJ1-1, with D possibly being TRBD1 (6 bases). V lost 7 bases, J lost 5 bases, and 20 bases lay in between. This CDR3 has 15 residues. CDR1 is LGHDT and CDR2 is YNNKEL in the germline V gene (reference sequence). CDR3 in DNA: TGTGCCAGCACCCGAGAGGGGGTAAGAGGGACTGAAGCTTTCTTT. Translation gives CASTREGVRGTEAFF.

This clonotype has a count of ten or more. The V and J genes are TRBV6-5 and TRBJ1-2, with a tentative D call TRBD1 (5 bases). The CDR3 has 15 residues. V lost 0 bases and J 5 bases, leaving 13 bases between the germline ends. CDR1 is MNHEY and CDR2 is SVGAGI in the germline V gene. CDR3 in amino acids: CASSYSSGHPYGYTF. CDR3 sequence (DNA): TGTGCCAGCAGTTACTCGTCGGGGCACCCTTATGGCTACACCTTC.